This is a list of T cell receptor beta chains from one sample in a study of vaccination effects on CD4 cells after COVID-19. Sequencing was performed with immunoSEQ multiplex PCR; in TCRdb, only in-frame clones are kept and a portion is missing. In the table there are roughly 42,000 clones, over 60% of which are singletons. No antigens are known for them. The starting material was CD4+ T cells from PBMCs cultured with HCoV-NL63 spike peptides, obtained before COVID-19 vaccination. Receptors originate from a human donor who received a COVID-19 vaccine. Each CDR3 is given with its conserved first and last residue. A D gene is named only where the DNA matches it firmly. Rows give clone size only sometimes, using once, few, many, or a class for an expanded clone.

D gene: .; V gene: TRBV5-6; J gene: TRBJ2-1; clone size: .; CDR3 protein: CASSENNEQFF; CDR3 DNA: TGTGCCAGCAGCGAGAACAATGAGCAGTTCTTC
D gene: .; V gene: TRBV2; J gene: TRBJ1-1; clone size: .; CDR3 protein: CASTIAGTASTEAFF; CDR3 DNA: TGTGCCAGCACTATCGCCGGGACGGCGAGCACTGAAGCTTTCTTT
D gene: .; V gene: TRBV30; J gene: TRBJ1-3; clone size: .; CDR3 protein: CAWSVGLSGNTIYF; CDR3 DNA: TGTGCCTGGAGTGTAGGGCTCTCTGGAAACACCATATATTTT
D gene: TRBD2; V gene: TRBV29-1; J gene: TRBJ2-1; clone size: .; CDR3 protein: CSVQRGTSYNEQFF; CDR3 DNA: TGCAGCGTTCAGCGGGGGACCTCGTACAATGAGCAGTTCTTC
D gene: TRBD1; V gene: TRBV6-2/TRBV6-3; J gene: TRBJ1-2; clone size: .; CDR3 protein: CASSWGQGDYGYTF; CDR3 DNA: TGTGCCAGCAGTTGGGGACAGGGCGACTATGGCTACACCTTC
D gene: .; V gene: TRBV2; J gene: TRBJ2-3; clone size: .; CDR3 protein: CASSVGLITDTQYF; CDR3 DNA: TGTGCCAGCAGCGTGGGACTGATCACAGATACGCAGTATTTT
D gene: .; V gene: TRBV6-4; J gene: TRBJ1-2; clone size: .; CDR3 protein: CASSDSGGPNYGYTF; CDR3 DNA: TGTGCCAGCAGTGACTCAGGGGGGCCTAACTATGGCTACACCTTC
D gene: TRBD1; V gene: TRBV5-5; J gene: TRBJ2-2; clone size: .; CDR3 protein: CASSPGQGHTGELFF; CDR3 DNA: TGTGCCAGCAGCCCCGGACAGGGGCACACCGGGGAGCTGTTTTTT
D gene: TRBD1; V gene: TRBV28; J gene: TRBJ1-2; clone size: .; CDR3 protein: CASSTRDRGRDYGYTF; CDR3 DNA: TGTGCCAGCAGTACCCGGGACAGGGGGCGAGACTATGGCTACACCTTC
D gene: .; V gene: TRBV9; J gene: TRBJ2-5; clone size: .; CDR3 protein: CASSGDFKETQYF; CDR3 DNA: TGTGCCAGCAGCGGGGACTTTAAAGAGACCCAGTACTTC
D gene: TRBD1; V gene: TRBV2; J gene: TRBJ1-1; clone size: .; CDR3 protein: CASSEQGVSSTEAFF; CDR3 DNA: TGTGCCAGCAGTGAACAGGGGGTTTCAAGCACTGAAGCTTTCTTT
D gene: .; V gene: TRBV3-1/TRBV3-2; J gene: TRBJ1-5; clone size: .; CDR3 protein: CASSPTLGGNQPQHF; CDR3 DNA: TGTGCCAGCAGCCCGACACTGGGCGGAAATCAGCCCCAGCATTTT
D gene: .; V gene: TRBV5-5; J gene: TRBJ1-1; clone size: .; CDR3 protein: CASSLGVVNTEAFF; CDR3 DNA: TGTGCCAGCAGCCTAGGGGTCGTCAACACTGAAGCTTTCTTT
D gene: .; V gene: TRBV29-1; J gene: TRBJ2-5; clone size: .; CDR3 protein: CSVDPATQYF; CDR3 DNA: TGCAGCGTTGATCCGGCGACCCAGTACTTC
D gene: TRBD2; V gene: TRBV10-3; J gene: TRBJ2-3; clone size: .; CDR3 protein: CAISESLLRGGSKDTQYF; CDR3 DNA: TGTGCCATCAGTGAGTCCTTGTTGCGGGGGGGTTCTAAAGATACGCAGTATTTT
D gene: TRBD1; V gene: TRBV6-1; J gene: TRBJ1-6; clone size: few; CDR3 protein: CASSARGRGRNSPLHF; CDR3 DNA: TGTGCCAGCAGTGCCCGGGGCAGGGGGAGAAATTCACCCCTCCACTTT
D gene: .; V gene: TRBV25-1; J gene: TRBJ1-3; clone size: .; CDR3 protein: CASSEASGTGNTIYF; CDR3 DNA: TGTGCCAGCAGTGAGGCCTCAGGTACAGGAAACACCATATATTTT
D gene: TRBD1; V gene: TRBV19; J gene: TRBJ1-2; clone size: .; CDR3 protein: CASSMGGQGRDYGYTF; CDR3 DNA: TGTGCCAGTAGTATGGGGGGACAGGGTCGGGACTATGGCTACACCTTC
D gene: TRBD1; V gene: TRBV6-5; J gene: TRBJ1-2; clone size: .; CDR3 protein: CASIPGQYYGYTF; CDR3 DNA: TGTGCCAGCATTCCGGGACAGTACTATGGCTACACCTTC
D gene: .; V gene: TRBV18; J gene: TRBJ2-2; clone size: .; CDR3 protein: CASSAVLGGPNTGELFF; CDR3 DNA: TGTGCCAGCTCAGCGGTTCTTGGGGGGCCGAACACCGGGGAGCTGTTTTTT
D gene: TRBD2; V gene: TRBV6-5; J gene: TRBJ2-3; clone size: .; CDR3 protein: CASSYSTSGDGTQYF; CDR3 DNA: TGTGCCAGCAGTTACTCGACTAGCGGGGATGGAACGCAGTATTTT
D gene: TRBD1; V gene: TRBV7-6; J gene: TRBJ2-3; clone size: once; CDR3 protein: CASSLGDRGKRTDTQYF; CDR3 DNA: TGTGCCAGCAGCTTAGGGGACAGGGGAAAGAGAACAGATACGCAGTATTTT
D gene: TRBD1; V gene: TRBV3-1/TRBV3-2; J gene: TRBJ1-1; clone size: few; CDR3 protein: CASSQATGVAFF; CDR3 DNA: TGTGCCAGCAGCCAGGCAACAGGGGTGGCTTTCTTT
D gene: .; V gene: TRBV9; J gene: TRBJ2-6; clone size: .; CDR3 protein: CASSVALWGAGANVLTF; CDR3 DNA: TGTGCCAGCAGCGTAGCTCTTTGGGGGGCCGGGGCCAACGTCCTGACTTTC
D gene: TRBD2; V gene: TRBV3-1/TRBV3-2; J gene: TRBJ2-1; clone size: .; CDR3 protein: CASSQVAGGNNEQFF; CDR3 DNA: TGTGCCAGCAGCCAGGTAGCGGGGGGGAACAATGAGCAGTTCTTC
D gene: TRBD2; V gene: TRBV10-2; J gene: TRBJ2-1; clone size: .; CDR3 protein: CASSFLAGEYNEQFF; CDR3 DNA: TGCGCCAGCAGCTTCCTAGCGGGGGAATACAATGAGCAGTTCTTC
D gene: .; V gene: TRBV5-6; J gene: TRBJ2-2; clone size: .; CDR3 protein: CASSLRGRYGELFF; CDR3 DNA: TGTGCCAGCAGCTTAAGAGGGCGATACGGGGAGCTGTTTTTT
D gene: .; V gene: TRBV6-1; J gene: TRBJ1-5; clone size: .; CDR3 protein: CASSEALGYGQPQHF; CDR3 DNA: TGTGCCAGCAGTGAAGCGTTGGGGTACGGACAGCCCCAGCATTTT
D gene: TRBD1; V gene: TRBV5-1; J gene: TRBJ2-5; clone size: .; CDR3 protein: CASSPDRGQETQYF; CDR3 DNA: TGCGCCAGCAGCCCGGACAGGGGGCAAGAGACCCAGTACTTC
D gene: TRBD1; V gene: TRBV30; J gene: TRBJ1-4; clone size: .; CDR3 protein: CAWSVGTDGGKLFF; CDR3 DNA: TGTGCCTGGAGTGTAGGGACAGACGGTGGAAAACTGTTTTTT
D gene: .; V gene: TRBV6-4; J gene: TRBJ1-4; clone size: .; CDR3 protein: CASKRWGGGEKLFF; CDR3 DNA: TGTGCCAGCAAAAGGTGGGGGGGTGGGGAAAAACTGTTTTTT